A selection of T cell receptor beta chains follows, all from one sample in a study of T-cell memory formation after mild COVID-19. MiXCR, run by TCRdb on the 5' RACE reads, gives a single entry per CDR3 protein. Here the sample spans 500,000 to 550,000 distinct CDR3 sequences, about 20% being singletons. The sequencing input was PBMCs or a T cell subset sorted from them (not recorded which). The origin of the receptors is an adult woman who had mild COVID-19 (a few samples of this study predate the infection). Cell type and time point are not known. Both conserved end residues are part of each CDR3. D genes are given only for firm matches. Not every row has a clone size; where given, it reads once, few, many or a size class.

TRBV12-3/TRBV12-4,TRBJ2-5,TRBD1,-,TGTGCCAGCAGTTTTTGGACAGGAGAGACCCAGTACTTC,CASSFWTGETQYF
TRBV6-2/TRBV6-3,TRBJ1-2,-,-,TGTGCCAGCAGTTATCGTCCGGGGGGGAACTATGGCTACACCTTC,CASSYRPGGNYGYTF
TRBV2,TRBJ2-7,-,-,TGTGCCAGCATCCCGGGGTCGGGGGAAGCCTACGAGCAGTACTTC,CASIPGSGEAYEQYF
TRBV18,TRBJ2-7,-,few,TGTGCCAGCTCACCACGAGGGGAAGGTGGCTACGAGCAGTACTTC,CASSPRGEGGYEQYF
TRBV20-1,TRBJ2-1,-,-,TGCAGTGCTGTTGGGGAGAGCTCCTACAATGAGCAGTTCTTC,CSAVGESSYNEQFF
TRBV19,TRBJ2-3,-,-,TGTGCCTCGGTCGGGGCAGATACGCAGTATTTT,CASVGADTQYF
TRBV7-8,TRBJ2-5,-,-,TGTGCCAGCAGCGAGGTGGTACAAGAGACCCAGTACTTC,CASSEVVQETQYF
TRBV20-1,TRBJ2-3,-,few,TGCAGTGCTAGCGACACCAGCAGCACAGATACGCAGTATTTT,CSASDTSSTDTQYF
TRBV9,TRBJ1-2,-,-,TGTGCCAGCAGCGTAACAGTACAGCAAAGCGATAACTATGGCTACACCTTC,CASSVTVQQSDNYGYTF
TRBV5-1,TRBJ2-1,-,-,TGCGCCAGCAGCCCTCAACCAGCCGATCACTCCTACAATGAGCAGTTCTTC,CASSPQPADHSYNEQFF
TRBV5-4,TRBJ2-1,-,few,TGTGCCAGCAGCCGGGACACCTCCTACAATGAGCAGTTCTTC,CASSRDTSYNEQFF
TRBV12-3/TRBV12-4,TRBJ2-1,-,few,TGTGCCAGCAGCCCAACCCGGTGGGGGGCGGATGAGCAGTTCTTC,CASSPTRWGADEQFF
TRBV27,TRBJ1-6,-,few,TGTGCCAGCAGGGGGCCTAGTTCACCCCTCCACTTT,CASRGPSSPLHF
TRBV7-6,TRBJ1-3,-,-,TGTGCCAGCAGCTTATCAGGGCAGGCTGGAAACACCATATATTTT,CASSLSGQAGNTIYF
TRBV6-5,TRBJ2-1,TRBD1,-,TGTGCCAGCAGTTTTGCAGGGGGCAGAGATGAGCAGTTCTTC,CASSFAGGRDEQFF
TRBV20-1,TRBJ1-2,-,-,TGCAGTGCTCAAGACTCCGGGGACTATGGCTACACCTTC,CSAQDSGDYGYTF
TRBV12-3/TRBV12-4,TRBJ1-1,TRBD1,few,TGTGCCAGCAGGAGACAGGGGAACACTGAAGCTTTCTTT,CASRRQGNTEAFF
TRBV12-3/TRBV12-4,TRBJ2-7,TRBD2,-,TGTGCCAGCAGTTTCTTGGTAGCTAGCGGGGGATACGAGCAGTACTTC,CASSFLVASGGYEQYF
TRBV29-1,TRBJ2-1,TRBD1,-,TGCAGCGTTGAACGCCTTGGACAGGGGATGGGTAGTGAGGCGATAAGCTCCTACAATGAGCAGTTCTTC,CSVERLGQGMGSEAISSYNEQFF
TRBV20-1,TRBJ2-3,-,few,TGCAGTGCTAGGGAAGCAGTGGGGCCCACAGATACGCAGTATTTT,CSAREAVGPTDTQYF
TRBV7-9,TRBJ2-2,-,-,TGTGCCAGCAGCTTAGCTGGTGGGGCGGTCACCGGGGAGCTGTTTTTT,CASSLAGGAVTGELFF
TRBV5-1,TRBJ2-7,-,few,TGCGCCAGCTCCCAGGAGGGGGCGAACTACGAGCAGTACTTC,CASSQEGANYEQYF
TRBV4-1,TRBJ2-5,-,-,TGCGCCAGCAGCCAAGGCTTATGGGAGACCCAGTACTTC,CASSQGLWETQYF
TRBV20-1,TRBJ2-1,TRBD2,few,TGCAGTGCTAGAGCGGGGGGGGTGGATGAGCAGTTCTTC,CSARAGGVDEQFF
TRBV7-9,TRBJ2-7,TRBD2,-,TGTGCCAGCAGCGAGAGCGGGGAGGTTCCCCACGAGCAGTACTTC,CASSESGEVPHEQYF
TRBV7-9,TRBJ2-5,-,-,TGTGCCAGCAGCTTGGATGGGGTCGAGACCCAGTACTTC,CASSLDGVETQYF
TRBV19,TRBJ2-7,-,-,TGTGCCAGTAGTATTGGCAGTTCCTACGAGCAGTACTTC,CASSIGSSYEQYF
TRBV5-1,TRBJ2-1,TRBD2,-,TGCGCCAGCAGCTTGCAAGGGACTAGCGGCTTCAACAATGAGCAGTTCTTC,CASSLQGTSGFNNEQFF
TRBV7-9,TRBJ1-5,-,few,TGTGCCAGCAGCTTAAACAGGGAGGCGGGTCAGCCCCAGCATTTT,CASSLNREAGQPQHF
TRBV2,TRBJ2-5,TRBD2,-,TGTGCCAGCAGGGTCGTCGGCGGGAGTAAAGAGACCCAGTACTTC,CASRVVGGSKETQYF
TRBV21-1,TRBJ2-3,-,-,TGTGCCAGCAGCATTCGGAGTGTCACAGATACGCAGTATTTT,CASSIRSVTDTQYF
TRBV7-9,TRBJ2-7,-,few,TGTGCCAGCAGCTTAGCGGAGGACAGCTACGAGCAGTACTTC,CASSLAEDSYEQYF
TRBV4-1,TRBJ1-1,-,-,TGCGCCAGCAGCCAAGACGAGACTCACACTGAAGCTTTCTTT,CASSQDETHTEAFF
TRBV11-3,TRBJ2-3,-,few,TGTGCCAGCAGCTTAGAACCACTCCCGGGGTTAGATACGCAGTATTTT,CASSLEPLPGLDTQYF
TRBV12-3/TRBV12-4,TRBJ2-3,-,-,TGTGCCAGCAGTCACACAGGGTTTGGCACAGATACGCAGTATTTT,CASSHTGFGTDTQYF
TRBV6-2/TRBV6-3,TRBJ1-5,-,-,TGTGCCAGCAGTTACACCAGTAGAGTCAATCAGCCCCAGCATTTT,CASSYTSRVNQPQHF
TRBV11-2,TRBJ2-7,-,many,TGTGCCAGCAGCTTAGCCCCTGGGGGCGGCTCCTACGAGCAGTACTTC,CASSLAPGGGSYEQYF
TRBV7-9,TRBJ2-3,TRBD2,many,TGTGCCAGCAGTTCGACTAGCGATACGCAGTATTTT,CASSSTSDTQYF
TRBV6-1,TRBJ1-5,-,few,TGTGCCAGCAGTGAACTGGGACAAAGCAATCAGCCCCAGCATTTT,CASSELGQSNQPQHF
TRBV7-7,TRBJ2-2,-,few,TGTGCTAGCAGCTTAGGGACGCCGAACACCGGGGAGCTGTTTTTT,CASSLGTPNTGELFF
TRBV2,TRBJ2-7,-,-,TGTGCCAGCAATAACTACGAGCAGTACTTC,CASNNYEQYF
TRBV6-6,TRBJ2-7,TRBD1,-,TGTGCCAGCAGCCAAACAGGGGGCTGGTCGTACGAGCAGTACTTC,CASSQTGGWSYEQYF
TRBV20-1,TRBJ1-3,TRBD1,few,TGCAGTGCTAGAGACGAACAGGGGAGGTCTGGAAACACCATATATTTT,CSARDEQGRSGNTIYF
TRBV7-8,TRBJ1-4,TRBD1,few,TGTGCCAGCAGCCAACCGCCCGGACAGGCGGCAACTAATGAAAAACTGTTTTTT,CASSQPPGQAATNEKLFF
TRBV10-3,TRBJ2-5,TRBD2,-,TGTGCCATCAGCCCGACTAGCGGGGGACAAGAGACCCAGTACTTC,CAISPTSGGQETQYF
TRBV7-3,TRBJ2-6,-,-,TGTGCCAGCAGCCCGGAGATCTCTGGGGCCAACGTCCTGACTTTC,CASSPEISGANVLTF
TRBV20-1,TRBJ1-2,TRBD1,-,TGCAGTGCTAGGGGGACAGGGGGCGCTGGTGGCTACACCTTC,CSARGTGGAGGYTF
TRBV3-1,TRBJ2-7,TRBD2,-,TGTGCCAGCAGCCAACCCTTAGGGCGGGGCAAGTCGCGGGAGGACTACGAGCAGTACTTC,CASSQPLGRGKSREDYEQYF
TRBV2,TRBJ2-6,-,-,TGTGCCAGCAGTGATCCCCGCTTTTCCTACTCTGGGGCCAACGTCCTGACTTTC,CASSDPRFSYSGANVLTF
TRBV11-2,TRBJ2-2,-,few,TGTGCCAGCAGCTTAGAGGGGATGGTAGGCTGGAACACCGGGGAGCTGTTTTTT,CASSLEGMVGWNTGELFF
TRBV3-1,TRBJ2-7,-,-,TGTGCCAGCAGCCACCTTGACCGGGACGAGCAGTACTTC,CASSHLDRDEQYF
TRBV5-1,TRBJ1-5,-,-,TGCGCCAGCAGCGAAACATTCGGGCAGCCCCAGCATTTT,CASSETFGQPQHF
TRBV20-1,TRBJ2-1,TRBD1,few,TGCAGTACCGGGACAGGGGAGGCCTACAATGAGCAGTTCTTC,CSTGTGEAYNEQFF
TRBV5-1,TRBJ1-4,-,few,TGCGCCAGCAGCTTGCTCCCGGGTGAAAAACTGTTTTTT,CASSLLPGEKLFF